The sequence of this TCR beta chain was determined in a study of CD8+CD57+ T cells in acquired aplastic anemia. Study summary: The mean DNA yield obtained from sorted CD4+ and CD8+ cells came to approximately 3.2 ug.

Germline-derived CDR1 and CDR2 are SNHLY and FYNNEI. V was cut by 5 bases and J by 1 base, with 17 bases left in between. There are 16 residues in the CDR3. CDR3 and TCR beta VDJ profiling relied on a genomic DNA template. A single record per CDR3 protein comes from TCRdb applying MiXCR to the reads. The sample lists about 180,000 distinct CDR3 sequences, roughly three fifths occurring once. Patients picked for sequencing had shown CD8+CD57+ cell expansion detected by flow cytometry. Patients were therapy-naive when their blood was sampled. The sample consisted of sorted CD4+, CD8+, or CD8+CD57+ T cells (not recorded which) from PBMCs. The TCR originated in a human donor with aplastic anemia. J is TRBJ1-2 and V is TRBV2; D may be TRBD1 (6 bases). CDR3 loop: CASSLRQETYNYGYTF. The DNA of the CDR3 is TGTGCCAGCAGTCTACGACAGGAGACTTATAACTATGGCTACACCTTC.